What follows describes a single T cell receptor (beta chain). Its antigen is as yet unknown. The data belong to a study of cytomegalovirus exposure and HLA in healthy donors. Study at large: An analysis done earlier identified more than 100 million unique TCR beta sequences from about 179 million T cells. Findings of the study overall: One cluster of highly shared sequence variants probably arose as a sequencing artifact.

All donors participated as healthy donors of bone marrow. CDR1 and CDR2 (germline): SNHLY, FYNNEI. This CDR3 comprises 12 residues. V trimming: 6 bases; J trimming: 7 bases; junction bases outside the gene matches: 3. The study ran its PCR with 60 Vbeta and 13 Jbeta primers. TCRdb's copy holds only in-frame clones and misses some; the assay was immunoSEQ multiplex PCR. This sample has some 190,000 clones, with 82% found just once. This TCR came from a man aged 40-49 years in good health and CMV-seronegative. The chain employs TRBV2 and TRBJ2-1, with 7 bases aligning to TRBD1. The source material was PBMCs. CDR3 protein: CASRETGNEQFF. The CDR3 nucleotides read TGTGCCAGCAGAGAGACAGGGAATGAGCAGTTCTTC.